This is a list of T cell receptor beta chains from one sample in a study of T cell responses to AZD1222 COVID-19 vaccine. The assay was immunoSEQ multiplex PCR, and TCRdb's table has in-frame clones only and misses some. The repertoire holds around 120,000 clones, 92% seen once, with roughly 1.4% in the top ten. The sequencing used peripheral blood, collected 28 days after the second AZD1222 dose. Source of these receptors: an adult who received the AZD1222 COVID-19 vaccine. The CDR3 runs from the conserved cysteine through the conserved F or W. The D gene is left open where the match is weak. A row's size may be missing; if present it is once, few, many or a size class.

cdr3_length j_call v_call d_call clone_size cdr3_nt cdr3_aa
15 TRBJ2-1 TRBV7-3 TRBD1 - TGTGCCAGCAGCTTGACAGGGGGCAGCAGCGATGAGCAGTTCTTC CASSLTGGSSDEQFF
15 TRBJ1-6 TRBV9 - - TGTGCCAGCAGCGTAGTAGGGGAAAATAATTCACCCCTCCACTTT CASSVVGENNSPLHF
16 TRBJ1-5 TRBV2 TRBD1 - TGTGCCAGCAGTAAGGTCGGACAGGGGCGAAATCAGCCCCAGCATTTT CASSKVGQGRNQPQHF
15 TRBJ2-2 TRBV2 - few TGTGCCAGCAGTTTGGACGGGGCTAACACCGGGGAGCTGTTTTTT CASSLDGANTGELFF
17 TRBJ2-7 TRBV27 - - TGTGCCAGCAGTCCCTATAGTGCACGGGGAGCGGTCTACGAGCAGTACTTC CASSPYSARGAVYEQYF
18 TRBJ2-5 TRBV27 TRBD2 - TGTGCCAGCAGCTCGAGACTAGCGGGAGGGCAAACGGTTGAGACCCAGTACTTC CASSSRLAGGQTVETQYF
16 TRBJ2-7 TRBV9 TRBD2 few TGTGCCAGCAGCCCCCGACTAGCGGGAGGTCCCCTCGAGCAGTACTTC CASSPRLAGGPLEQYF
15 TRBJ2-2 TRBV28 - - TGTGCCAGCAGGGAGTGGCGGTCGGGCACCGGGGAGCTGTTTTTT CASREWRSGTGELFF
16 TRBJ2-1 TRBV19 TRBD2 - TGTGCCAGTAGTATTTTCACTAGCGGGACTTTCAATGAGCAGTTCTTC CASSIFTSGTFNEQFF
16 TRBJ2-2 TRBV7-3 TRBD2 - TGTGCCAGCAGCTTAGTAAGCGGGAGGCGCACCGGGGAGCTGTTTTTT CASSLVSGRRTGELFF
17 TRBJ2-1 TRBV11-2 - - TGTGCCAGCAGCTTGTACGAGGCTCGCCCGTCCTACAATGAGCAGTTCTTC CASSLYEARPSYNEQFF
18 TRBJ2-3 TRBV4-1 TRBD2 - TGCGCCAGCAGCCGCTTACCTTTAACCGGGACTAGTATCGATACGCAGTATTTT CASSRLPLTGTSIDTQYF
13 TRBJ1-2 TRBV9 - - TGTGCCAGCAGCGTAGAAGGGACACATGGCTACACCTTC CASSVEGTHGYTF
12 TRBJ2-7 TRBV3-1/TRBV3-2 - - TGTGCCAGCAGCCTACGGACCTACGAGCAGTACTTC CASSLRTYEQYF
13 TRBJ2-3 TRBV11-3 - - TGTGCCAGCAGCTCCAATAGGGACTCCCCGCAGTATTTT CASSSNRDSPQYF